The 7 T cell receptor beta chains presented below share a single source sample, sequenced in a study of OX40 agonist ivuxolimab in advanced cancers. TCRdb's table, derived via immunoSEQ multiplex PCR, lists solely in-frame clones and lacks some. The sample yields approximately 67,000 clones, around nine tenths seen once. The sequences come from CD4+ or CD8+ T cells sorted from blood, collected in a trial of the OX40 agonist ivuxolimab. These receptor sequences come from an adult with an advanced solid tumor such as melanoma, head and neck, liver or kidney cancer.

V gene TRBV5-6 combines with J gene TRBJ2-7, with a weak D call TRBD1 (5 bases). V was clipped by 2 bases and J by 3 bases, with 12 bases between them. CDR1 and CDR2 (germline): SGHDT, YYEEEE. CDR3 size: 14 residues. The CDR3 protein is CASSFRAAGYEQYF. The CDR3 bases are TGTGCCAGCAGCTTCAGGGCCGCTGGCTACGAGCAGTACTTC.

This chain uses TRBV29-1 with TRBJ1-2, with D perhaps matching TRBD1 (5 bases). CDR3 length equals 13 residues. Per the germline V gene, CDR1 is SQVTM and CDR2 is ANQGSEA. Trimming took off 2 bases at V and 4 bases at J, with 11 bases between the two ends. The CDR3 here is CSVERGVTYGYTF. The CDR3 DNA is TGCAGCGTTGAAAGGGGAGTGACCTATGGCTACACCTTC.

V gene TRBV18 combines with J gene TRBJ2-3, with D possibly being TRBD2 (6 bases). Trimming took 5 bases from V and 2 from J, leaving 14 bases between them. Per the germline V gene, CDR1 is KGHSH and CDR2 is LQKENI. This CDR3 has 15 residues. CDR3 DNA: TGTGCCAGCTCAAGGTGGGACTCCTACACAGATACGCAGTATTTT. Its protein is CASSRWDSYTDTQYF. The whole variable domain, remainder taken from reference TRBV18 and TRBJ2-3, is NAGVMQNPRHLVRRRGQEARLRCSPMKGHSHVYWYRQLPEEGLKFMVYLQKENIIDESGMPKERFSAEFPKEGPSILRIQQVVRGDSAAYFCASSRWDSYTDTQYFGPGTRLTVL.

The gene calls are TRBV14 and TRBJ2-3; 10 bases map to TRBD1. The CDR3 length is 16 residues. Germline V gene sequence: CDR1 SGHDN, CDR2 FVKESK. Trimming took 4 bases from V and 5 from J; bases not matched to a gene: 9. Written as DNA, the CDR3 is TGTGCCAGCAGCCCATTTGGGACAGGGGTAATAGATACGCAGTATTTT. Translated, it gives CASSPFGTGVIDTQYF. Supplemented by reference TRBV14 and TRBJ2-3, the full variable domain reads EAGVTQFPSHSVIEKGQTVTLRCDPISGHDNLYWYRRVMGKEIKFLLHFVKESKQDESGMPNNRFLAERTGGTYSTLKVQPAELEDSGVYFCASSPFGTGVIDTQYFGPGTRLTVL.

As DNA, the CDR3 is TGTGCCAGTAGGAGGTATGACAGACACTACGAGCAGTACTTC. It specifies CASRRYDRHYEQYF. The genes are TRBV19 and TRBJ2-7; tentative D call: TRBD1 (5 bases). V was pared by 6 bases and J by 3 bases, with 15 bases between. CDR1 LNHDA and CDR2 SQIVND come from the germline V gene (reference sequence). This CDR3 region has 14 residues.

This sequence joins TRBV28 and TRBJ2-1; D unresolved. This CDR3 is 14 amino acids long. Trimming removed 4 bases from V and 2 bases from J, with 9 bases in between. The germline V gene encodes CDR1 MDHEN and CDR2 SYDVKM. The CDR3 region is CASSWVGAYNEQFF. As DNA, the CDR3 is TGTGCCAGCAGTTGGGTTGGAGCCTACAATGAGCAGTTCTTC.

J is TRBJ2-7 and V is TRBV6-5, with 7 bases fitting TRBD1. From germline, CDR1 is MNHEY and CDR2 SVGAGI. The CDR3 loop spans 13 amino acids. V was clipped by 4 bases and J by 6 bases; unmatched bases: 6. CDR3 protein: CASSLRGLSEQYF. The DNA for the CDR3 is TGTGCCAGCAGTTTAAGGGGGCTGAGCGAGCAGTACTTC.